This T cell receptor beta chain stems from a study of T cells in Graves' hyperthyroidism and ophthalmopathy (dated by TCRdb to the late 2010s). The study in broad terms: Peripheral blood was collected at initial diagnosis, before any treatment. After blood sampling, hyperthyroidism patients were treated with methimazole at a starting dose of 30 mg daily, and ophthalmopathy patients were treated with high-dose intravenous methylprednisolone. The paper describes TCR Vbeta CDR3 sequencing of fewer than 150 peripheral blood samples, made up of around 41 ophthalmopathy patients, 70 to 80 hyperthyroidism patients and around 17 progressor patients. To identify TCR V-J signatures that set the groups apart, the researchers used a discovery cohort of 100 patients, made up of around 40 with Graves' ophthalmopathy and about 59 with stable Graves' hyperthyroidism. In more than five Graves' hyperthyroidism patients, the study also compared T-cell repertoires from thyroid tissue with T-cell repertoires from blood. The 95 to 100 discovery patients were randomly split 7:3 into training and test sets. Prospective prediction of ophthalmopathy was tested in an independent validation cohort of approximately 19 hyperthyroidism patients and 15 to 17 patients who later progressed to ophthalmopathy.

Trimming accounts for 4 bases at V and 2 bases at J, while the number of junction bases matched to no gene is 7. The CDR3 starts with the cysteine, ends with the phenylalanine, and has 16 residues. Kept here is only the CDR3 DNA, which spans 48 bases and is read in frame from base 1. CDR1 and CDR2 were assigned from the germline V gene as MNHNS and SASEGT. Ophthalmopathy patients had moderately to severely active disease, with a Clinical Activity Score of 3 or more, a NOSPECS grade of 4 or more, and a disease duration of less than 3 months. The study excluded patients with uncontrolled infections, other autoimmune diseases, pregnancy or lactation. Clinical symptoms, serum thyroxine and TRAb, thyroid ultrasound, and orbital computed tomography formed the basis for the diagnoses. PBMCs were isolated from more than 8 ml of fresh peripheral blood by Ficoll-Paque density gradient centrifugation. Trizol reagent was used to extract total RNA, and RNA quality was then checked on an Agilent 2100 Bioanalyzer.

TCR beta CDR3 regions were amplified from RNA transcripts. For the first round of RT-PCR on the TCR CDR3, the HTBI primer set was used together with the Qiagen OneStep RT-PCR kit. Libraries were constructed in a second round of multiplex PCR, after which size selection and purification were performed. Sequencing of the libraries was done on an Illumina HiSeq2000 using paired-end 100 bp reads. In the paper's pipeline: SOAPnuke was used to process the raw data, throwing out any read that contained adapters or uncalled bases, had a mean Phred below 15, or lacked an exact constant-primer or identifier match. COPE v1.2.5 was used to merge high-quality paired reads, and clonotypes were defined as unique nucleotide sequences. MiTCR v1.1 was used to align the clonotypes against IMGT TRBV, TRBD and TRBJ reference segments. Analysis was restricted to V-J combinations with a frequency above 0.0001, which covered 99.2% of repertoires. The TCS score was defined as the ratio of F50 (clonal expansion) to E x V (chaos), calculated using BLOSUM62-based TCRdist between CDR3 peptides within each V-J. Welch's t-statistics and random forest reduced around 510 V-J features to 10 to 15, which were used in a naive Bayes classifier (R e1071). Using fastp at Q25 and MiXCR, TCRdb reprocessed the public reads and kept productive beta chains. Rows matching on CDR3 protein sequence are summarized as one entry with the most common DNA and genes. Clone size and V and J calls follow TCRdb, not the original study. Recorded for this sample are about 380,000 distinct CDR3 sequences; about 14% of them occurred a single time. Roughly a fifth of the sample belongs to the ten largest clones.

General findings and caveats noted by the study authors: No statistical method was used to set the sample size in advance, and investigators knew the group allocation. In validation, the model predicted progression to ophthalmopathy a median of about 6.5 months before onset, with over 60% sensitivity and more than 72% specificity. Most expanded thyroid clonotypes (frequency above 0.001) were also detected in blood, a finding suggesting that blood repertoires may reflect thyroid immune responses. Ophthalmopathy was separated from stable hyperthyroidism by a 13 V-J signature model, with around 90% sensitivity and about 81% specificity obtained in cross-validation and 80%/75% obtained in testing.

Remarks on this clonotype: Which antigen it targets is not known. No per-base quality is available; no much larger clone lies one base away.

Sequenced input: blood. The origin of this receptor is a woman under 40 with Graves' ophthalmopathy. Here the chain combines TRBV6-1 and TRBJ2-2, and 7 bases in between align with TRBD1. The DNA is as follows: TGTGCCAGCAGTGCCCAGACAGGGTATAACACCGGGGAGCTGTTTTTT. The translation is CASSAQTGYNTGELFF.